The clone carrying this TCR beta chain was recorded a few times. Its antigen is unknown. Blood collection times were about day -28 and days 30, 100, 180 posttransplant. The data were obtained in a study of T cell clonotyping in hematopoietic cell transplantation. The data were produced by immunoSEQ multiplex PCR, yet TCRdb's version contains in-frame clones alone and is incomplete. The sample records some 11,000 clones, 40% to 50% being singletons. CDR1 and CDR2 from the germline V gene are ENHRY and SYGVKD. Between the trimmed V and J ends, which lost 10 bases and 6 bases, there was a span of 8 bases. This CDR3 comprises 10 residues. Broader study findings: Higher Inverse Simpson Index values in graft donor and pretransplant recipient predicted broader posttransplant TCR diversity. After transplant, recipient diversity fell while pathologically expanded clonotypes grew through day 180. At the given depth, recipient repertoires were over 95% de novo clonotypes.

The chain uses TRBV10-3 and TRBJ2-3; TRBD1 is a possible D gene (5 bases). Sequences were derived from PBMCs, sampled 30 days after allogeneic stem cell transplant. The sequence came from a male patient aged 50 to 59 who had an allogeneic stem cell transplant from an unrelated donor, so the T cells may come from the graft donor. Some clones in this sample may be carry-over from other donors' samples. The CDR3 loop is CATRQDTQYF. The CDR3, as DNA: TGTGCCACCCGACAGGATACGCAGTATTTT.